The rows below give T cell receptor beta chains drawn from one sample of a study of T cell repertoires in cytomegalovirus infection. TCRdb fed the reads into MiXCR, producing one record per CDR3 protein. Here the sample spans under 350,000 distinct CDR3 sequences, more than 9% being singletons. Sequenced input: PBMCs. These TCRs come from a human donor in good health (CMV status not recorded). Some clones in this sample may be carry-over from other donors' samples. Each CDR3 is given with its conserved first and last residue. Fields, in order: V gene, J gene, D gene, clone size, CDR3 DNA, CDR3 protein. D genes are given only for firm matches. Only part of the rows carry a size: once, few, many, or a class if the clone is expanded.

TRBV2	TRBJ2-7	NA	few	TGTGCCAGCAGTGAAACAGGGCTAGCCTACGAGCAGTACTTC	CASSETGLAYEQYF
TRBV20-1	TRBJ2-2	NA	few	TGCAGTGCTAGAGATCGAAGCCAGGGGACCAACACCGGGGAGCTGTTTTTT	CSARDRSQGTNTGELFF
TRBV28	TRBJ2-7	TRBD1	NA	TGTGCCAGCAGTTTTTGGCCGGGACAGTCCTACGAGCAGTACTTC	CASSFWPGQSYEQYF
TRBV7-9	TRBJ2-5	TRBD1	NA	TGTGCCAGCAGCTTCTCCGGGACAGGGGGCGCGAAGACCCAGTACTTC	CASSFSGTGGAKTQYF
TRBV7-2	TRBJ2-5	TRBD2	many	TGTGCCAGCAGCTTAGCCCTAGCGGGGGTAGAGACCCAGTACTTC	CASSLALAGVETQYF
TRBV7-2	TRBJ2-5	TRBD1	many	TGTGCCAGCACCAGAAGTGGGACAGAAGAGACCCAGTACTTC	CASTRSGTEETQYF
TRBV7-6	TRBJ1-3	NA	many	TGTGCCAGCAGCTTAGAGAGTGGGGCCGGCCGTGGCTCTGGAAACACCATATATTTT	CASSLESGAGRGSGNTIYF
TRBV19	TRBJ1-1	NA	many	TGTGCCAGTGGTCGATTCCGGGACAACGCCTTAAGTAGTACTGAAGCTTTCTTT	CASGRFRDNALSSTEAFF
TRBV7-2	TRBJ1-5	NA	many	TGTGCCAGCAGCTTGGAAGGGGTTAATCAGCCCCAGCATTTT	CASSLEGVNQPQHF
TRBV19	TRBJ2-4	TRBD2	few	TGTGCCAGTAGTCCCCAAGGGGTAGCTAGCGGGGGCTTAGCCAAAAACATTCAGTACTTC	CASSPQGVASGGLAKNIQYF
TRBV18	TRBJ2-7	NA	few	TGTGCCAGCTCCCCCTGGAGGGGGGATAGCTACGAGCAGTACTTC	CASSPWRGDSYEQYF
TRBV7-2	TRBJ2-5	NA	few	TGTGCCAGCAGCTTACGAACAGCGGAAGAGACCCAGTACTTC	CASSLRTAEETQYF
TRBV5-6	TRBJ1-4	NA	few	TGTGCCAGCAGCCGAATGGCACGGGGGGATGAAAAACTGTTTTTT	CASSRMARGDEKLFF
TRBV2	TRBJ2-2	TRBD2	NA	TGTGCCAGCAGTGAAGAGGGCGGGGGGGCCGGCGGGGAGCTGTTTTTT	CASSEEGGGAGGELFF
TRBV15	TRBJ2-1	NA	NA	TGTGCCACCAGCGAGAGGGGACATGAGCAGTTCTTC	CATSERGHEQFF
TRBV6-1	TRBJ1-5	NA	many	TGTGCCAGCAGTGAAGGTAGGGGACAGCCCCAGCATTTT	CASSEGRGQPQHF
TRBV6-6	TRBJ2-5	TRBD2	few	TGTGCCAGCAGTTACTCGAAGCGGGGGGTAGTTAAATGGGAGACCCAGTACTTC	CASSYSKRGVVKWETQYF
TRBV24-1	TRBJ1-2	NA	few	TGTGCCACCAGTCCGGAGGGCTATGGCTACACCTTC	CATSPEGYGYTF
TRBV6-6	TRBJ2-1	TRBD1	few	TGTGCCAGCAGTGAGTGGGGACAGGGACCGCTCTACAATGAGCAGTTCTTC	CASSEWGQGPLYNEQFF
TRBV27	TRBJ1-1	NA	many	TGTGCCAGCAGTTCTTCCCTGAACACTGAAGCTTTCTTT	CASSSSLNTEAFF
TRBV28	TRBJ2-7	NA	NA	TGTGCCAGCAGTCCGTGGGGGAGCTCCTACGAGCAGTACTTC	CASSPWGSSYEQYF
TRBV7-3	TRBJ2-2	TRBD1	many	TGTGCCAGCAGCATACAGGGGGCGCGGTATAACGGGGAGCTGTTTTTT	CASSIQGARYNGELFF
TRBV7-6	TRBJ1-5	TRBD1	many	TGTGCCAGCAGCCGCCAGGGGGGTAGCAATCAGCCCCAGCATTTT	CASSRQGGSNQPQHF
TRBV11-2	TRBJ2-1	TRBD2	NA	TGTGCCAGCAGGCCTAGCGGCCGCAATGAGCAGTTCTTC	CASRPSGRNEQFF
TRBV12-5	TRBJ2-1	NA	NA	TGTGCTAGTGGCAGGAGTGGGTGGGCCGAATACAATGAGCAGTTCTTC	CASGRSGWAEYNEQFF
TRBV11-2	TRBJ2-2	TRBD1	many	TGTGCCAGCAGCTCCGACAGGGTCACCGGGGAGCTGTTTTTT	CASSSDRVTGELFF
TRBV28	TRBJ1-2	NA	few	TGTGCCAGCAGTTCGACCCCCCGCAACTATGGCTACACCTTC	CASSSTPRNYGYTF
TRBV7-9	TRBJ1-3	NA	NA	TGTGCCAGCAGCTTACCGGGGACGGGAAACACCATATATTTT	CASSLPGTGNTIYF
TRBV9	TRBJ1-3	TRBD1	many	TGTGCCAGCAGCGTAGAAGCCACCGGGACAGCTTTCGGAAACACCATATATTTT	CASSVEATGTAFGNTIYF
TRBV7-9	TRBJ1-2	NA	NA	TGTGCCAGCAGCCCCAGTTGGGGCTACACCTTC	CASSPSWGYTF
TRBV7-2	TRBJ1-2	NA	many	TGTGCCAGCACCCTATCCGAGCGAGAGGGGAGAGTTCTTGCCAATGGCTACACCTTC	CASTLSEREGRVLANGYTF
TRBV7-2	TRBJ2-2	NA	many	TGTGCCAGCAGCCTATCCGGAGCGACTACGAACACCGGGGAGCTGTTTTTT	CASSLSGATTNTGELFF
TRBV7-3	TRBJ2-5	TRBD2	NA	TGTGCCAGCAGCGTGGCCGGGGGGAACCAAGAGACCCAGTACTTC	CASSVAGGNQETQYF
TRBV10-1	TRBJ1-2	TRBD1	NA	TGCGCCAGCAGTGAGTCACAGGACAGGGCGAACTATGGCTACACCTTC	CASSESQDRANYGYTF
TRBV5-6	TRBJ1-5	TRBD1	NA	TGTGCCAGCAGCATGGGACAGGGCAATCAGCCCCAGCATTTT	CASSMGQGNQPQHF
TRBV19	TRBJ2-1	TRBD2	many	TGTGCCAGTGCCCCGCCGGGACTAGCGGGAATGCATGAGCAGTTCTTC	CASAPPGLAGMHEQFF
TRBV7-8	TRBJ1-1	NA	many	TGTGCCAGCAGCTCCGGGAGGAGTCTTGCTTTCTTT	CASSSGRSLAFF
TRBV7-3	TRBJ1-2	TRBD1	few	TGTGCCAGCAGCTTAACGGACAGGGATTATGGCTACACCTTC	CASSLTDRDYGYTF
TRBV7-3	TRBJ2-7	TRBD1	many	TGTGCCAGCAGCGCGGACAGGGGGAGGGAGCAGTACTTC	CASSADRGREQYF
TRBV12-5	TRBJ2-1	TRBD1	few	TGTGCTAGTGCCCCTATGCCCCGGGACAGGGGTTTCTGGAGCTCCTACAATGAGCAGTTCTTC	CASAPMPRDRGFWSSYNEQFF
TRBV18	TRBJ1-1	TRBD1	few	TGTGCCAGCTCACCGGTACAGGGGACCACTGAAGCTTTCTTT	CASSPVQGTTEAFF
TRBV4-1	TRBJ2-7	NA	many	TGCGCCAGCAGCCAAGAATCGGGCGGCTCCTACGAGCAGTACTTC	CASSQESGGSYEQYF
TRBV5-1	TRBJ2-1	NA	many	TGCGCCAGCAGCTTGCTCGGTGGAAGCTCCTACAATGAGCAGTTCTTC	CASSLLGGSSYNEQFF
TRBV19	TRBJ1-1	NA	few	TGTGCCAGTAGTCGCGAGGCCCTTAACACTGAAGCTTTCTTT	CASSREALNTEAFF
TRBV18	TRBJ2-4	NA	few	TGTGCCAGCTCACCCTCCATATTTCTAGCCAAAAACATTCAGTACTTC	CASSPSIFLAKNIQYF
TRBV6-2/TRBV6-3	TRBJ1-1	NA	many	TGTGCCAGCAGTATCGGGTTGAACACTGAAGCTTTCTTT	CASSIGLNTEAFF
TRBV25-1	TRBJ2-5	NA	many	TGTGCCAGCAGTGAGGTATCCAGATGGGGTACCCAGTACTTC	CASSEVSRWGTQYF
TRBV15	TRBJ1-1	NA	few	TGTGCCACCCAACACGGGAACACTGAAGCTTTCTTT	CATQHGNTEAFF
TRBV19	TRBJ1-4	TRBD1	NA	TGTGCCAGTAGTACAGTGGACAGGGGGCCAGCTAATGAAAAACTGCTTTTT	CASSTVDRGPANEKLLF
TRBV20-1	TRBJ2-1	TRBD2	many	TGCACCCTGAGCGGGAGGGCCTCCAATGAGCAGTTCTTC	CTLSGRASNEQFF
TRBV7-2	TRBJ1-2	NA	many	TGTGCCAGCAGCTTCGTACAAAATGGCTACACCTTC	CASSFVQNGYTF
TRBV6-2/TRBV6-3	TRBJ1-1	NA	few	TGTGCCAGCAGTTACTCGTCATTCAGTAGGGCTGAAGCTTTCTTT	CASSYSSFSRAEAFF
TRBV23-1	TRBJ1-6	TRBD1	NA	TGCGCCAGCAGTCAATCGAGGGGGCGTAATAATTCACCCCTCCACTTT	CASSQSRGRNNSPLHF
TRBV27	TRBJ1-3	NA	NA	TGTGCCAGCAGTCCCCACTCTGGAAACACCATATATTTT	CASSPHSGNTIYF
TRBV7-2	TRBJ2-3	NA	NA	TGTGCCAGCAGTCCCCGGGCCTTTAACACAGATACGCAGTATTTT	CASSPRAFNTDTQYF
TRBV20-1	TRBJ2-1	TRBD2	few	TGCAGCGCACCGAAGACTAGCGGGTACAATGAGCAGTTCTTC	CSAPKTSGYNEQFF
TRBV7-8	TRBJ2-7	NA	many	TGTGCCAGCAGCTTAAGGAAAAGCCTCGGACAGCACGAGCAGTACTTC	CASSLRKSLGQHEQYF
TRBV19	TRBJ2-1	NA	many	TGTGCCAGTAGTCCGCCCCTTGGTGCTGTTGAGCAGTTCTTC	CASSPPLGAVEQFF
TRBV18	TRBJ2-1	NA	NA	TGTGCCAGCTCACCCCGAAGGGTCACTCCAAATTACAATGAGCAGTTCTTC	CASSPRRVTPNYNEQFF
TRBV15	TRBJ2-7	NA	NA	TGTGCCACCAGCAGTGTACACCACGAGCAGTACTTC	CATSSVHHEQYF